The source of this TCR beta chain is a study of cytomegalovirus exposure and HLA in healthy donors. Participants comprised healthy donors of bone marrow. Sampled while nominally healthy, donors likely had unrecorded immune exposures. With regard to this clone: Its target is not known. Other DNA sequences in the same sample also yield this CDR3.

The PCR made use of 60 Vbeta and 13 Jbeta primers. This table comes from immunoSEQ multiplex PCR, and its TCRdb copy is limited to in-frame clones, with some not included. Among 95,000 to 150,000 clones, about 80% were seen once, and the ten largest hold approximately 10%. This CDR3 region has 13 residues. Trimming took 4 bases from V and 3 from J; bases not matched to a gene: 2. Germline loops: CDR1 LNHDA, CDR2 SQIVND (reference sequence). Study-level findings and limits: Among TCR beta chains, those listed as cytomegalovirus-associated numbered roughly 150. For most TCR beta V segments, an earlier analysis put the productive rate at about 90% or about 30% of the time.

The TCR was taken from a man aged 25 to 40 in good health and CMV-seropositive. The chain employs TRBV19 and TRBJ1-1; the match to TRBD1 covers 7 bases. Sequencing used PBMCs. CDR3 DNA: TGTGCCAGTAGTACAACAGGGGACACTGAAGCTTTCTTT. Amino acids: CASSTTGDTEAFF.